This T cell receptor beta chain appears in the sequencing data of a study of early T cells in non-severe SARS-CoV-2 infection. In the study overall: Whole-blood bulk RNA, unsorted, was sequenced, and chains were unpaired.

Individual cDNA molecules were tagged with unique molecular identifiers. TCRdb passed the 5' RACE reads through MiXCR, listing each CDR3 protein once. In the table there are 25,000 to 35,000 distinct CDR3 sequences, 6.6% of which are singletons. The sample holds a few counts of this clonotype. Antigen: not known. This could be a read error, since a much larger clone is one nucleotide away. Points from the study as a whole: VDJdb matches were skewed toward anti-spike CD8 T cell responses.

Trimming pared 4 bases from V and 7 bases from J, leaving 16 bases between. Germline-derived CDR1 and CDR2 are LGHDT and YNNKEL (reference sequence). This CDR3 region has 14 residues. Source material: whole blood. V usage is TRBV3-1 and J usage is TRBJ1-2; maybe TRBD1 (5 bases). This TCR was recovered from an adult who was a healthcare worker with PCR-confirmed SARS-CoV-2 infection or an uninfected control (not recorded which). CDR3 DNA: TGTGCCAGCAGCCGCTGGGACCTCTCGGGTGGCTACACCTTC. As protein: CASSRWDLSGGYTF.